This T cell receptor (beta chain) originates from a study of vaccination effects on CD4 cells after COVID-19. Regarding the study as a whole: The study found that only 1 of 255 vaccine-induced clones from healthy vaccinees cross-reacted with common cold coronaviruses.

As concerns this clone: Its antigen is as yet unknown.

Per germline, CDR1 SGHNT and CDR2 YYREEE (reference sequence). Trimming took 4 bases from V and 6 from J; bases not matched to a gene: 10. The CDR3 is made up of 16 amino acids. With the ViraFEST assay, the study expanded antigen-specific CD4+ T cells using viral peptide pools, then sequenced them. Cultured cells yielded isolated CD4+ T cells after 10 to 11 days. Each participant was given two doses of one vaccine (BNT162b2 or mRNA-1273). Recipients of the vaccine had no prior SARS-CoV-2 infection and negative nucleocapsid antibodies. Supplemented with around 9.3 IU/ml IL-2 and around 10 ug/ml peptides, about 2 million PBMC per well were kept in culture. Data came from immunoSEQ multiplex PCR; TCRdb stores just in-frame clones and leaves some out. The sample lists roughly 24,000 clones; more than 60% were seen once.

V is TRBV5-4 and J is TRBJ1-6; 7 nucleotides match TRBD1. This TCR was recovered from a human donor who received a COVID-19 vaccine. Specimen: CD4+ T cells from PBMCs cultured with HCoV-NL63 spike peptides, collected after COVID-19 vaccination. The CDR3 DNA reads TGTGCCAGCAGCCCGGACGGACAGGCCTCTAATTCACCCCTCCACTTT. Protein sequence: CASSPDGQASNSPLHF.